One sample yielded the 5 T cell receptor beta chains listed below, sequenced in a study of shared clonotypes between healthy human individuals. Sequencing used immunoSEQ multiplex PCR; TCRdb keeps in-frame clones, though not all of them. This table has some 1.5 million clones, approximately 96% appearing once. Material for sequencing was naive CD4+ T cells sorted from blood. Subset noted: CD45RA+ positively selected. The receptor set was obtained from a man aged 25 to 40 in good health.

CDR3: CASQERGSQETQYF. DNA for the CDR3: TGCGCCAGCCAGGAACGCGGGAGTCAAGAGACCCAGTACTTC. This chain uses TRBV5-1 with TRBJ2-5; 7 bases align to TRBD2. Germline CDR1 reads SGHRS; CDR2 reads YFSETQ. With V trimmed by 7 bases and J by 2 bases, 8 bases remained unmatched. The CDR3 is 14 amino acids.

The chain recombines TRBV7-8 with TRBJ1-1; D is unresolved. In germline, CDR1 is SGHVS, CDR2 FQNEAQ. This CDR3 comprises 15 residues. Deletions cut 2 bases from V and 5 bases from J, with 15 bases between. CDR3 residues: CASSLLGWGGTEAFF. The CDR3 DNA reads TGTGCCAGCAGCTTATTGGGTTGGGGAGGAACTGAAGCTTTCTTT.

The chain combines TRBV2 with TRBJ2-5; perhaps TRBD1 as D (6 bases). Per germline, CDR1 SNHLY and CDR2 FYNNEI. The ends were cut back, 5 bases at V and 1 base at J, with 8 bases in the middle. The CDR3 has 13 residues. CDR3 nucleotides: TGTGCCAGCAGTCTGGACAGCCAAGAGACCCAGTACTTC. As protein: CASSLDSQETQYF.

The chain has TRBV2 and TRBJ2-7; D gene uncertain. This CDR3 contains 14 residues. V was trimmed by 5 bases and J by 5 bases, leaving 16 bases between them. Germline CDR1 reads SNHLY; CDR2 reads FYNNEI. The CDR3: CASSFSSNRNEQYF. The CDR3 DNA follows: TGTGCCAGCAGTTTTAGCAGCAATCGGAACGAGCAGTACTTC.

For this clone: This sample includes further DNA sequences coding for the same CDR3. The V gene is TRBV29-1, the J gene TRBJ2-1, with D possibly TRBD1 on 6 matching bases. Germline CDR1 SQVTM, CDR2 ANQGSEA. V was clipped by 7 bases and J by 6 bases, with 7 bases between them. The CDR3 covers 10 residues. CDR3 region: CSGGGNEQFF. In DNA, the CDR3 is TGCAGCGGAGGGGGCAATGAGCAGTTCTTC.